What follows are 10 T cell receptor beta chains derived from one specimen sequenced in a study of control samples from healthy donors and cancer patients. The method was immunoSEQ multiplex PCR; TCRdb's version includes in-frame clones alone and lacks a portion of them. Here the sample spans tens of thousands of clones, more than 85% being singletons. Sequencing input: blood. Receptor source: a woman in her fifties or sixties in good health.

The chain has TRBV5-6 and TRBJ2-1; D remains unclear. V was shortened by 1 base and J by 6 bases, with 2 bases between the two germline ends. Germline V lookup: CDR1 SGHDT, CDR2 YYEEEE. This CDR3 is 11 amino acids long. The CDR3 loop reads CASSLFNEQFF. The CDR3 coding sequence is TGTGCCAGCAGCTTGTTCAATGAGCAGTTCTTC.

The chain has TRBV18 and TRBJ1-4, with 8 bases fitting TRBD1. Germline V gene sequence: CDR1 KGHSH, CDR2 LQKENI. The junction had 10 bases not matched to a gene; V was cut back by 6 bases and J by 1 base. CDR3 length: 17 amino acids. The CDR3 is CASSRTGSGGTNEKLFF. The CDR3 DNA is TGTGCCAGCTCGCGGACAGGGTCGGGTGGAACTAATGAAAAACTGTTTTTT.

The chain carries TRBV12-3 or TRBV12-4 and TRBJ2-2; tentatively, D is TRBD2 (6 bases). V lost 6 bases to trimming and J lost 6 bases, with 8 bases between them. The CDR3 length is 12 residues. This chain's CDR3 is CASSGGAGELFF. The CDR3 bases are TGTGCCAGCAGCGGGGGAGCCGGGGAGCTGTTTTTT.

This clone was detected only once. The genes are TRBV3-1 (or the pseudogene TRBV3-2) and TRBJ1-2, with 10 bases fitting TRBD1. The CDR3 totals 21 residues. The ends lost 0 bases at V and 2 bases at J; junction bases unmatched: 18. The germline gives CDR1 LGHDT, CDR2 YNNKEL (reference sequence). The CDR3 nucleotides read TGTGCCAGCAGCCAAGATATGGGGGCTTGGGTGACAGGGGGCCGGAACTATGGCTACACCTTC. It yields the protein CASSQDMGAWVTGGRNYGYTF.

This clone has only one observation. The chain couples TRBV20-1 to TRBJ2-7; the D gene is possibly TRBD2 (5 bases). Between the trimmed V and J ends, which lost 3 bases and 0 bases, there was a span of 6 bases. The CDR3 totals 12 residues. Germline CDR1 DFQATT, CDR2 SNEGSKA (reference sequence). The CDR3 DNA reads as TGCAGTGCTAGTGAGGGCTCCTACGAGCAGTACTTC. Its protein product is CSASEGSYEQYF.

This rearrangement joins TRBV18 to TRBJ2-1, with D unclear. This CDR3 contains 15 residues. Germline CDR1 and CDR2: KGHSH and LQKENI. The V and J ends lost 5 bases and 5 bases respectively, with 16 bases between them. CDR3 DNA: TGTGCCAGCTCAATAAACCTTAGGGCAAACAATGAGCAGTTCTTC. Protein: CASSINLRANNEQFF.

V and J are TRBV11-1 and TRBJ2-5; D is unresolved. In germline, CDR1 is SGHAT, CDR2 FQDESV (reference sequence). This CDR3 comprises 15 residues. V lost 5 bases, J lost 1 base, and 14 bases lay in between. CDR3 nucleotide sequence: TGTGCCAGCAGCCCTCCTACCGTCCGCCAAGAGACCCAGTACTTC. Translated: CASSPPTVRQETQYF.

The chain is built from TRBV27 and TRBJ2-7; D is ambiguous. Germline V gene sequence: CDR1 MNHEY, CDR2 SMNVEV (reference sequence). The CDR3 is made up of 13 amino acids. Between the trimmed V and J ends, which lost 2 bases and 4 bases, there was a span of 9 bases. The CDR3 loop reads CASSLQALYEQYF. Here the CDR3 DNA reads TGTGCCAGCAGTTTACAGGCCTTATACGAGCAGTACTTC.

CDR3 loop: CASSLSGTGVQETQYF. The CDR3 DNA reads TGTGCCAGCTCACTCTCCGGGACAGGGGTACAAGAGACCCAGTACTTC. The chain recombines TRBV18 with TRBJ2-5; 10 bases line up with TRBD1. The CDR3 runs 16 residues. Trimming removed 4 bases from V and 2 bases from J; junction bases left unmatched: 7. The germline V gene has CDR1 KGHSH and CDR2 LQKENI.

This clone was seen a handful of times. V and J are TRBV6-5 and TRBJ2-1; no reliable D call. Trimming stripped 5 bases from V and 7 bases from J, with 9 bases between. The CDR3 is made up of 12 amino acids. Germline lookup yields CDR1 MNHEY and CDR2 SVGAGI. The CDR3 region has the DNA TGTGCCAGCAGTCTCTGGGGAAATGAGCAGTTCTTC. It specifies CASSLWGNEQFF.